This TCR beta chain was obtained from a study of patients and donors after allogeneic stem cell transplantation. TCRdb reprocessed the RT-PCR reads via MiXCR and lists one record per CDR3 protein. The table lists fewer than 200,000 distinct CDR3 sequences, 30% of them singletons. The length of the CDR3 is 14 residues. Trimming took off 6 bases at V and 5 bases at J, with 16 bases between the two ends. Germline V CDR1 and CDR2: MDHEN, SYDVKM. The sequenced sample was blood, either unsorted or a sorted T cell fraction (not recorded which). This sequence originates from a human donor who was either an allogeneic HSCT recipient or a stem cell or donor lymphocyte infusion donor (not recorded which). It is not recorded whose cells these are; they may come from a transplant donor. This chain joins TRBV28 and TRBJ1-2; weak D call: TRBD1 (6 bases). The DNA for the CDR3 is TGTGCCAGCAGCTTACCCCTAAGGGGGTATGGCTACACCTTC. Encoded protein: CASSLPLRGYGYTF.